This T cell receptor (beta chain) originates from a study of CD4+ T cells in melanoma. This table comes from immunoSEQ multiplex PCR, and its TCRdb copy is limited to in-frame clones, with some not included. The repertoire includes more than 20,000 clones, roughly 78% of them detected once, and 9.7% sits in the top ten. From germline, CDR1 is SQVTM and CDR2 ANQGSEA. This CDR3 spans 13 amino acids. V lost 8 bases, J lost 5 bases, and 18 bases lay in between. This clone was picked up one time. The chain joins TRBV29-1 to TRBJ1-1, with a possible D match to TRBD1 (6 bases). The origin of this receptor is a human donor with melanoma. The CDR3 reads CSIPGGGGTEAFF. The CDR3 nucleotides read TGCAGCATCCCCGGAGGGGGTGGAACTGAAGCTTTCTTT.